The rows below give T cell receptor beta chains drawn from one sample of a study of immune cell composition in non-small cell lung cancer. TCRdb's copy holds only in-frame clones and misses some; the assay was immunoSEQ multiplex PCR. The table has roughly 2,700 clones, nearly 75% seen once. What was sequenced was lung tumor tissue. Source of these receptors: a human donor with non-small cell lung cancer. Each CDR3 is given with its conserved first and last residue. The D gene is left open where the match is weak. For some rows the clone size is stated as once, few or many, or as a class when expanded; others skip it.

>TRBV5-1|NA|NA|TRBJ1-4
TGCGCCAGCAGCTCCTCCGGACTTTCCCATAATGAAAAACTGTTTTTT
CASSSSGLSHNEKLFF
>TRBV25-1|TRBD1|once|TRBJ2-3
TGTGCCAGCAGCCGACAGGGGCAGGGTCGCACAGATACGCAGTATTTT
CASSRQGQGRTDTQYF
>TRBV29-1|NA|few|TRBJ1-4
TGCAGCGTGCAGGGTTTCGCTAATGAAAAACTGTTTTTT
CSVQGFANEKLFF
>TRBV7-9|NA|few|TRBJ1-1
TGTGCCAGCAGCTTAGCGCTACAGGTGAGCATGAACACTGAAGCTTTCTTT
CASSLALQVSMNTEAFF
>TRBV5-5|NA|once|TRBJ2-5
TGTGCCAGCAGCTCCCATATTTCGCAGGGGCTGGAGACCCAGTACTTC
CASSSHISQGLETQYF
>TRBV5-6|NA|NA|TRBJ1-5
TGTGCCAGCACTCTCGCGCAGGGCAGGGGCAATCAGCCCCAGCATTTT
CASTLAQGRGNQPQHF
>TRBV7-2|TRBD2|few|TRBJ2-7
TGTGCCAGCAGCTTAGGCGGGGGACTAGCGGGGTACGAGCAGTACTTC
CASSLGGGLAGYEQYF
>TRBV5-1|NA|few|TRBJ1-2
TGCGCCAGCAGCTTGGGGGGGGTCGACTCATTTAACTATGGCTACACCTTC
CASSLGGVDSFNYGYTF
>TRBV5-1|NA|NA|TRBJ1-1
TGCGCCAGCAAGGAGGGGCTTGAAGCTTTCTTT
CASKEGLEAFF
>TRBV4-1|TRBD1|NA|TRBJ1-2
TGCGCCAGCAGCCAAGATGAGGGCGACAGGGGGCGCAACGGTGGCTACACCTTC
CASSQDEGDRGRNGGYTF
>TRBV5-1|NA|NA|TRBJ2-5
TGCGCCAGCAGCTCCACCGGGACACAGGGCGAGACCCAGTACTTC
CASSSTGTQGETQYF
>TRBV6-1|TRBD1|NA|TRBJ1-1
TGTGCCAGCAGTGACCCTGACAGGGTCGTGATGGTCACTGAAGCTTTCTTT
CASSDPDRVVMVTEAFF
>TRBV5-4|NA|NA|TRBJ2-5
TGTGCCAGCAGCTCAGGGAACGGGGAGACCCAGTACTTC
CASSSGNGETQYF
>TRBV5-4|TRBD1|NA|TRBJ1-2
TGTGCCAGCAGCTTTGACAGGGGAGACTATGGCTACACCTTC
CASSFDRGDYGYTF
>TRBV10-3|NA|few|TRBJ1-4
TGTGCCATCAGCCTTACAGGGGAAAAACTGTTTTTT
CAISLTGEKLFF
>TRBV9|NA|NA|TRBJ2-7
TGTGCCAGCAGCCCTCGACTTTTCTCCTACGAGCAGTACTTC
CASSPRLFSYEQYF
>TRBV28|TRBD1|once|TRBJ1-1
TGTGCCAGCACCGGACAGGGTCGAGTGAACACTGAAGCTTTCTTT
CASTGQGRVNTEAFF
>TRBV11-3|NA|large|TRBJ2-2
TGTGCCAGCAGCCGAACAGTCGACGGGGAGCTGTTTTTT
CASSRTVDGELFF
>TRBV12-2|NA|NA|TRBJ2-2
TGTGCGACCTCGCCTAGAGCGGAGCTGTTTTTT
CATSPRAELFF
>TRBV27|NA|few|TRBJ1-6
TGTGCCAGCAGTCAACGTGAGGGAAGGAGTTCACCCCTCCACTTT
CASSQREGRSSPLHF
>TRBV2|TRBD2|few|TRBJ2-7
TGTGCCAGCAAATCTGGTAGCGGGGCGTCCTACGAGCAGTACTTC
CASKSGSGASYEQYF
>TRBV11-2|NA|NA|TRBJ1-2
TGTGCCAGCAGTCCAGGGACTTATTATGGCTACACCTTC
CASSPGTYYGYTF
>TRBV7-9|TRBD2|few|TRBJ2-1
TGTGCCAGCACCCACTTAGGGGCGGGGGATGAGCAGTTCTTC
CASTHLGAGDEQFF
>TRBV11-2|TRBD2|NA|TRBJ2-1
TGTGCCAGCAGCTTAGCGGGGGGCTCCTACAATGAGCAGTTCTTC
CASSLAGGSYNEQFF
>TRBV4-3|NA|NA|TRBJ1-5
TGCGCCAGCAGCCAAGATCGGGGGGCGCCCCAGCATTTT
CASSQDRGAPQHF
>TRBV29-1|NA|NA|TRBJ1-5
TGCAGCGTTGGCGGAGAGGGCAATCAGCCCCAGCATTTT
CSVGGEGNQPQHF
>TRBV11-2|TRBD2|NA|TRBJ2-5
TGTGCCAGCAGCAGGGGAGGGTACGGGTACCAAGAGACCCAGTACTTC
CASSRGGYGYQETQYF
>TRBV7-2|TRBD1|NA|TRBJ2-1
TGTGCCAGCAGCTACGTAGGGGGCGATGAGCAGTTCTTC
CASSYVGGDEQFF